One sample yielded the 8 T cell receptor beta chains listed below, sequenced in a study of T cells in Graves' hyperthyroidism and ophthalmopathy. Amplified TCR beta CDR3 regions came from RNA transcripts. Initially, a first-round RT-PCR of the TCR CDR3 employed the HTBI primer set. From the multiplex PCR reads, TCRdb called clonotypes with MiXCR, one entry per CDR3 protein. This sample has hundreds of thousands of distinct CDR3 sequences, with 45% found just once. The sequenced sample was peripheral blood or thyroid tissue (not recorded which). The receptor source for this set is an adult man with Graves' disease, either hyperthyroidism or ophthalmopathy (not recorded which).

The chain joins TRBV29-1 to TRBJ1-6, with 7 bases identical to TRBD1. The CDR3 extends over 12 amino acids. Unmatched junction bases numbered 4, after V lost 8 bases and J lost 6 bases. Germline CDR1 reads SQVTM; CDR2 reads ANQGSEA. CDR3 sequence: CSNRQGNSPLHF. The CDR3 DNA sequence: TGCAGCAATCGACAGGGTAATTCACCCCTCCACTTT. The variable domain in full, completed from reference TRBV29-1 and TRBJ1-6, reads SAVISQKPSRDICQRGTSLTIQCQVDSQVTMMFWYRQQPGQSLTLIATANQGSEATYESGFVIDKFPISRPNLTFSTLTVSNMSPEDSSIYLCSNRQGNSPLHFGNGTRLTVT.

This clonotype showed up just a few times. Just one base apart from a much larger clone, this may be a read error. The chain is built from TRBV7-9 and TRBJ2-7; TRBD1 matches 7 bases. The ends lost 5 bases at V and 4 bases at J; junction bases unmatched: 5. Looked up from germline, CDR1 is SEHNR and CDR2 is FQNEAQ (reference sequence). The CDR3 is made up of 13 amino acids. The CDR3 DNA sequence: TGTGCCAGCAGCGTTGACAGGGATTACGAGCAGTACTTC. This codes for CASSVDRDYEQYF.

This clonotype has a handful of counts. V usage is TRBV7-2 and J usage is TRBJ1-1, with D unresolved. Germline CDR1 SGHTA, CDR2 FQGNSA. The CDR3 length is 14 residues. V dropped 1 base and J dropped 1 base, with 7 bases sitting between them. The CDR3 protein is CASSLDQENTEAFF. CDR3 nucleotides: TGTGCCAGCAGCTTAGATCAGGAGAACACTGAAGCTTTCTTT.

This clonotype was counted ten times or more. This chain connects TRBV27 to TRBJ1-5; D is perhaps TRBD1 (6 bases). This CDR3 contains 14 residues. The V gene lost 5 bases and the J gene lost 3 bases, with 11 bases spanning the gap. The germline gives CDR1 MNHEY, CDR2 SMNVEV (reference sequence). The CDR3 spells CASSNRDNNQPQHF. The CDR3, as DNA: TGTGCCAGCAGTAACCGGGACAACAATCAGCCCCAGCATTTT.

As regards this clonotype: An end of the junction differs from the germline gene, which may be a read error. The chain couples TRBV19 to TRBJ2-6, with D possibly matching TRBD1 (5 bases). Germline assignment: CDR1 LNHDA and CDR2 SQIVND (reference sequence). The CDR3 length is 16 residues. The CDR3 region has the DNA TGTGCCAGTAGTATAAAGGGGTCTCAAGGGGCCAACGCCCTGACTTTC. It specifies CASSIKGSQGANALTF.

The chain combines TRBV25-1 with TRBJ1-1; 7 bases agree with TRBD1. Looked up from germline, CDR1 is MGHDK and CDR2 is SYGVNS. CDR3 length equals 12 residues. The CDR3 region is CAPTGWNTEAFF. DNA for the CDR3: TGTGCTCCGACAGGGTGGAACACTGAAGCTTTCTTT. Full variable domain (missing parts from reference TRBV25-1 and TRBJ1-1): EADIYQTPRYLVIGTGKKITLECSQTMGHDKMYWYQQDPGMELHLIHYSYGVNSTEKGDLSSESTVSRIRTEHFPLTLESARPSHTSQYLCAPTGWNTEAFFGQGTRLTVV.

The sample holds many counts of this clonotype. The chain joins TRBV10-3 to TRBJ1-1; D ambiguous. Germline values: CDR1 ENHRY, CDR2 SYGVKD. V lost 8 bases to trimming and J lost 5 bases, with 12 bases between them. The CDR3 contains 12 residues. The CDR3 protein is CAISEGGTEAFF. The CDR3 bases are TGTGCCATCTCCGAGGGTGGTACTGAAGCTTTCTTT.

About this clonotype itself: Given a much more abundant clone one base away, this may be a read error. This chain uses TRBV20-1 with TRBJ1-2; weak D call: TRBD1 (5 bases). Per the germline V gene, CDR1 is DFQATT and CDR2 is SNEGSKA (reference sequence). The CDR3 consists of 15 residues. The CDR3 reads CSARDGMGQLYGHTF. The CDR3 DNA is TGCAGTGCTAGAGACGGAATGGGGCAGCTCTATGGCCACACCTTC.